What follows describes a single TCR beta chain. This clonotype has at least ten counts. Its target antigen remains unknown. No much larger clone exists at a distance of one base, and base qualities are not known. These data belong to a study of response to subunit inactivated influenza vaccine (dated by TCRdb to the late 2010s). Regarding the complete study: The study used deep quantitative T cell receptor repertoire profiling to track responses to a trivalent subunit inactivated influenza vaccine.

CDR1 SGHTA and CDR2 FQGTGA are derived from the germline V gene. Deletion took 6 bases off V and 2 bases off J, with a span of 9 bases between the germline ends. The CDR3 runs 13 residues from the cysteine to the phenylalanine. CDR3 DNA is the only sequence kept; it has 39 bases, read in frame from the first base. Library generation was performed with RT-PCR. Sequencing took place on an Illumina HiSeq 2500. TCRdb cleaned the public reads at Q25 with fastp, built clones with MiXCR and kept in-frame beta chains. Each record represents a unique CDR3 protein, reported with the most common genes and DNA among its rows. Present in this sample are about 540,000 distinct CDR3 sequences, 20% to 25% of which were seen just once. The ten most abundant clones make up around 2.8% of the sample. The investigation overall reported the following: The authors proposed that each seasonal influenza vaccination may bring in only a limited number of new T cells.

The same data also contributed to another study, on T cells expressing NK-cell markers. The second paper states: The TCR beta cDNA libraries were made using 5'RACE template switching, a step that added both a universal primer site and unique molecular identifiers. In sorted CD3+CD56+NKG2C+, CD3+CD56+NKG2C- and CD3+CD56-NKG2C+ T-cell subsets from about 8 donors, TCR beta-chain repertoires were profiled. Seven of the eight sequenced donors were HCMV-seropositive and one was HCMV-seronegative. To restrict sorting to alphabetaTCR-expressing T cells, an anti-gammadeltaTCR antibody was added in several experiments. In roughly 6 donors, the dominant CD3+CD56+NKG2C+ clonotypes were among the top 10 CD8+ clonotypes and accounted for 1.0-7.0% of CD8+ T cells. Those dominant clonotypes were again the most abundant among CD3+CD56-NKG2C+ cells in several donors, at about 25-60.1%. Whether the expanded NKG2C-expressing T cell clones were specific for HCMV antigens remained unclear. All eight donors whose samples were sequenced were randomly selected healthy volunteers, three of them men and five women. To determine HCMV serostatus, a commercial ELISA kit was used to detect HCMV-specific IgG in serum. Ficoll density gradient centrifugation was used to isolate peripheral blood mononuclear cells from blood. Using Miltenyi isolation kits, CD4+ and CD8+ T cells were isolated from PBMC through magnetic immunoseparation. Synthesis of cDNA was primed from the TCR beta constant segment and was followed by two consecutive PCR amplification steps. Sequencing of the libraries produced 2 x 150 bp reads on Illumina HiSeq 2000/2500, MiSeq or NextSeq. Reads were demultiplexed and grouped by UMI with MIGEC, and clonotypes were assembled and quantified with MiTCR. Only TCR cDNA sequences supported by at least two reads were kept to exclude erroneous sequences. The tcR package was used for downstream repertoire analysis, and clonotypes were matched across fractions by CDR3 nucleotide sequence plus V segment. VDJmatch was used to annotate antigen specificity against VDJdb, with one amino acid substitution in CDR3 allowed.

The material was CD4+ T cells sorted from PBMCs, obtained about 12 days after vaccination. This receptor chain uses TRBV7-3 and TRBJ2-3; a tentative D call is TRBD1 (5 bases match). This clonotype was sampled from a man in his forties or fifties who received an inactivated influenza vaccine. Donor details come from another sample of the same person, matched by shared clones. The DNA reads TGTGCCAGCAGTTTGACAGCCACAGATACGCAGTATTTT. Translation gives CASSLTATDTQYF.